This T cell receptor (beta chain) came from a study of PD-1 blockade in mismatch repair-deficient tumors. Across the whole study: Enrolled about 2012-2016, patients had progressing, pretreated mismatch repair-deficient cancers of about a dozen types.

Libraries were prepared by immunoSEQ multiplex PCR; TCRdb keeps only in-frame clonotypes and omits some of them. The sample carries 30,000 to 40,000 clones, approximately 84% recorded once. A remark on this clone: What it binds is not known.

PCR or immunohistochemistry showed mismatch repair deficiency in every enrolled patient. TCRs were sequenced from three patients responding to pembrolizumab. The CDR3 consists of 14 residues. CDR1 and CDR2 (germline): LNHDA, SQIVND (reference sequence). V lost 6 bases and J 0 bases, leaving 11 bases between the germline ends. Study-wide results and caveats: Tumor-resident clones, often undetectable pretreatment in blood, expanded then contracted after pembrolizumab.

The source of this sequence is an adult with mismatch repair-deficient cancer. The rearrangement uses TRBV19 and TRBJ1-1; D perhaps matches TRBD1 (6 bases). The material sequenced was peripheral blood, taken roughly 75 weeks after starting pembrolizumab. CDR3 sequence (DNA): TGTGCCAGTAGACACAGGGATATGAACACTGAAGCTTTCTTT. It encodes CASRHRDMNTEAFF.